This T cell receptor beta chain was obtained from a study of CD8 T cells in Susac syndrome. RNA amounts of roughly 0.5 to 1 ug underwent reverse transcription with random hexamers. Via MiXCR, TCRdb re-called the immunoSEQ multiplex PCR reads, giving one row per CDR3 protein. The sample has around 81,000 distinct CDR3 sequences, roughly 94% seen once. Germline CDR1 and CDR2: LGHDT and YNNKEL (reference sequence). This CDR3 spans 20 amino acids. The junction had 15 bases not matched to a gene; V was cut back by 1 base and J by 0 bases. V and J are TRBV3-1 and TRBJ2-5; 9 positions match TRBD2. The sample comprised CD8+ T cells from PBMCs. This receptor was identified in a human donor with Susac syndrome. The CDR3 region has the DNA TGTGCCAGCAGCCAAGGTCTAGCGGGACCCCACCTTAAGTACCAAGAGACCCAGTACTTC. It is translated as CASSQGLAGPHLKYQETQYF.